The next 27 T cell receptor beta chains were all read from a single sample in a study of read filtering for tumor transcriptome and immune sequencing. This library used roughly 400 ng RNA and molecular barcoded adaptors spanning alpha/delta and beta/gamma chains. TCRdb reprocessed the reads via MiXCR and lists one record per CDR3 protein. The sample has 35,000 to 50,000 distinct CDR3 sequences, about a fifth seen once. The sample was a population of CD138-negative cells sorted from bone marrow. Every receptor here comes from a donor over 35 with multiple myeloma.

This chain connects TRBV11-3 to TRBJ2-1; D is unclear. The CDR3 extends over 13 amino acids. Trimming stripped 2 bases from V and 6 bases from J, with 8 bases between. Germline loops: CDR1 SGHNT, CDR2 YENEEA. CDR3 loop: CASSLMFGNEQFF. The CDR3 DNA reads as TGTGCCAGCAGCTTAATGTTTGGCAATGAGCAGTTCTTC. The entire variable domain, with the rest obtained from reference TRBV11-3 and TRBJ2-1, is as follows: EAGVVQSPRYKIIEKKQPVAFWCNPISGHNTLYWYLQNLGQGPELLIRYENEEAVDDSQLPKDRFSAERLKGVDSTLKIQPAELGDSAVYLCASSLMFGNEQFFGPGTRLTVL.

This clonotype has a count of ten or more. The rearrangement links TRBV29-1 to TRBJ2-7, with 10 positions matching TRBD1. V dropped 4 bases and J dropped 2; count of bases not matched to a gene: 8. This CDR3 region has 15 residues. From germline, CDR1 is SQVTM and CDR2 ANQGSEA. The CDR3 sequence is CSVVPGQGKTYEQYF. The CDR3 coding sequence is TGCAGCGTTGTTCCGGGACAGGGGAAAACCTACGAGCAGTACTTC.

This clonotype was seen at least ten times. A junction boundary mismatches the germline segment, possibly from a read error. The CDR3 sequence: CASSLAYTGGTTYTQYF. CDR3 in DNA: TGTGCCAGCAGCTTAGCGTATACAGGGGGGACCACATATACGCAGTATTTT. The chain is built from TRBV7-2 and TRBJ2-3; 8 bases line up with TRBD1. This CDR3 has 17 residues. Germline V gives CDR1 SGHTA, CDR2 FQGNSA.

The table lists this clonotype with a few counts. This sequence joins TRBV9 and TRBJ1-1; D is unclear. The CDR3 runs to 14 residues. The V gene's germline CDR1 is SGDLS and CDR2 YYNGEE. V was pared by 4 bases and J by 2 bases, with 12 bases between. The CDR3 region is CASSTRTDNTEAFF. In DNA form, the CDR3 reads TGTGCCAGCAGCACAAGGACGGACAACACTGAAGCTTTCTTT.

About this clonotype: A much larger clone is a single base away; this may be a read error. This sequence joins TRBV12-3 or TRBV12-4 and TRBJ1-5; 7 bases line up with TRBD1. The CDR3 spans 18 residues. CDR3 sequence reads: CACSSSHRGIRSNQPQHF. The CDR3 region has the DNA TGTGCCTGCAGCTCTTCTCACAGGGGAATCAGAAGCAATCAGCCCCAGCATTTT.

This clonotype was observed a handful of times. The J gene is TRBJ2-4, the V gene TRBV6-1; possibly TRBD2 for D (5 bases). The CDR3 is made up of 13 amino acids. Germline V lookup: CDR1 MNHNS, CDR2 SASEGT. V lost 10 bases and J 0 bases, leaving 10 bases between the germline ends. In DNA, the CDR3 is TGTGCCACCGAGCGGCTAGCCAAAAACATTCAGTACTTC. Translated, it gives CATERLAKNIQYF.

As to this clonotype: One base away lies a much larger clone, so this may be a sequencing read error. The chain links TRBV7-9 to TRBJ2-3; 12 bases map to TRBD2. CDR1 and CDR2 (germline): SEHNR, FQNEAQ (reference sequence). J lost 3 bases, V lost 5 bases, and 6 bases had no gene match. The CDR3 length is 16 residues. The CDR3 DNA reads TGTGCCAGCAGCCCCGACGGACTAGCGGGAACAGATACGCAGTATTTT. Encoded protein: CASSPDGLAGTDTQYF.

In its sample, this clonotype was seen once. A much larger clone lies a single base off, so this may be a read error. The chain combines TRBV7-2 with TRBJ1-1, with D uncertain. CDR1 and CDR2 (germline): SGHTA, FQGNSA. Trimming took 5 bases from V and 4 from J, leaving 11 bases between them. This CDR3 has 13 amino acids. The chain's CDR3 is CASSLLGFTEAFF. In nucleotides, the CDR3 is TGTGCCAGCAGCCTACTGGGGTTCACTGAAGCTTTCTTT.

This clonotype was counted many times. The chain joins TRBV5-1 to TRBJ2-1, with a tentative D call TRBD2 (7 bases). Per germline, CDR1 SGHRS and CDR2 YFSETQ. V lost 0 bases and J 12 bases, leaving 10 bases between the germline ends. The CDR3 has 12 residues. The CDR3 region has the DNA TGCGCCAGCAGCTTGGAAAGGGGGGGGCAGTTCTTC. Translation gives CASSLERGGQFF.

This clonotype was detected ten times or more. V gene TRBV6-5 combines with J gene TRBJ2-1; D is unclear. The CDR3 is 17 residues long. The germline CDR1 and CDR2 sequences are MNHEY and SVGAGI. The V and J ends lost 1 base and 2 bases respectively, with 15 bases between them. The CDR3 DNA is TGTGCCAGCAGTTACTTCCCCCCCCAGAAGCCCTACAATGAGCAGTTCTTC. It specifies CASSYFPPQKPYNEQFF.

In the case of this clonotype: This could be a read error, since a much larger clone is one nucleotide away. This chain joins TRBV3-1 and TRBJ1-2; TRBD1 might be the D (5 bases). Germline CDR1 LGHDT, CDR2 YNNKEL (reference sequence). The CDR3 spans 14 residues. V was pared by 1 base and J by 6 bases, with 12 bases between. The CDR3 protein is CASSQGGVFDGYTF. Here the CDR3 DNA reads TGTGCCAGCAGCCAAGGGGGGGTGTTCGATGGCTACACCTTC. The full variable domain, with the rest looked up from reference TRBV3-1 and TRBJ1-2, is DTAVSQTPKYLVTQMGNDKSIKCEQNLGHDTMYWYKQDSKKFLKIMFSYNNKELIINETVPNRFSPKSPDKAHLNLHINSLELGDSAVYFCASSQGGVFDGYTFGSGTRLTVV.

Ten or more counts support this clonotype. This sequence joins TRBV20-1 and TRBJ2-5; 9 positions agree with TRBD2. V dropped 6 bases and J dropped 5; count of bases not matched to a gene: 7. The CDR3 runs to 13 residues. Germline lookup yields CDR1 DFQATT and CDR2 SNEGSKA (reference sequence). The CDR3 here is CSAPGTSIETQYF. The CDR3 bases are TGCAGTGCCCCGGGGACTAGCATTGAGACCCAGTACTTC.

There are many counts of this clonotype. This chain connects TRBV4-1 to TRBJ1-5; D may be TRBD1 (6 bases). Germline V lookup: CDR1 MGHRA, CDR2 YSYEKL. Trimming removed 1 base from V and 11 bases from J, with 21 bases in between. The CDR3 contains 16 residues. The CDR3 reads CASSQVATGLGSAQHF. CDR3 nucleotide sequence: TGCGCCAGCAGCCAAGTGGCGACAGGCCTAGGCTCGGCCCAGCATTTT.

This clonotype has a count of ten or more. CDR3 sequence: CASSYLAEGTGELFF. The CDR3 DNA reads TGTGCCAGCAGTTACCTAGCGGAGGGCACCGGGGAGCTGTTTTTT. The rearrangement joins TRBV6-2 or TRBV6-3 to TRBJ2-2; the match to TRBD2 covers 7 bases. The CDR3 covers 15 residues. From germline, CDR1 is MNHEY and CDR2 SVGEGT. The ends lost 2 bases at V and 4 bases at J; junction bases unmatched: 4.

CDR3 sequence reads: CSVGQGEWNEQFF. The CDR3 coding sequence is TGCAGCGTTGGACAGGGGGAGTGGAATGAGCAGTTCTTC. This rearrangement joins TRBV29-1 to TRBJ2-1; 9 nucleotides line up with TRBD1. After removal of 4 bases from V and 7 bases from J, the junction contained 5 bases not matched to a gene. Germline assignment: CDR1 SQVTM and CDR2 ANQGSEA. The CDR3 is 13 amino acids.

This clonotype was seen ten or more times. The J gene is TRBJ2-6, the V gene TRBV28; TRBD1 aligns across 8 bases. CDR1 MDHEN and CDR2 SYDVKM come from the germline V gene. Losses at the gene ends were 6 bases for V and 1 base for J; bases not matched to a gene: 8. CDR3 size: 17 residues. This CDR3 reads CASSDRGYRSGANVLTF. The CDR3 coding sequence is TGTGCCAGCAGCGACAGGGGATACAGGTCTGGGGCCAACGTCCTGACTTTC.

This chain joins TRBV19 and TRBJ2-4, with D unresolved. Germline V gives CDR1 LNHDA, CDR2 SQIVND (reference sequence). The ends were cut back, 3 bases at V and 1 base at J, with 10 bases in the middle. The CDR3 totals 15 residues. CDR3 sequence: CASSIVGMAKNIQYF. The DNA of the CDR3 is TGTGCCAGTAGTATTGTAGGGATGGCCAAAAACATTCAGTACTTC.

As for this clonotype: A single base separates this from a much larger clone, so it may be a read error. This chain connects TRBV7-3 to TRBJ2-1; 7 positions match TRBD1. Germline V gives CDR1 SGHTA, CDR2 FQGTGA. The CDR3 sequence is 13 residues long. CDR3 nucleotide sequence: TGTGCCAGCAGCTCCCCAGGGGGAAATGAGCAGCTCTTC. This codes for CASSSPGGNEQLF.

This clonotype came up many times. The V gene is TRBV29-1, the J gene TRBJ1-1, with D maybe TRBD1 (5 bases). Looked up from germline, CDR1 is SQVTM and CDR2 is ANQGSEA. The CDR3 sequence is 11 residues long. Between the trimmed V and J ends, which lost 7 bases and 5 bases, there was a span of 11 bases. This chain's CDR3 is CSGGERTEAFF. The CDR3 nucleotides read TGCAGCGGGGGGGAAAGGACTGAAGCTTTCTTT.

The table lists this clonotype with many counts. The chain couples TRBV4-1 to TRBJ1-1; D is unresolved. The V end lost 4 bases, the J end lost 3 bases, and 15 bases lay between the germline ends. The germline V gene has CDR1 MGHRA and CDR2 YSYEKL. The CDR3 contains 15 residues. CDR3 DNA: TGCGCCAGCAGCCTAAGAAACAACTTAGACACTGAAGCTTTCTTT. Its protein is CASSLRNNLDTEAFF.

This clonotype was counted a few times. The V and J genes are TRBV7-2 and TRBJ2-1; D perhaps matches TRBD2 (5 bases). Germline V gene data show CDR1 as SGHTA and CDR2 as FQGNSA. The CDR3 runs 15 residues. The V and J ends lost 1 base and 10 bases respectively, with 17 bases between them. CDR3 region: CASSLGGLAGAEQFF. CDR3 DNA: TGTGCCAGCAGCTTAGGAGGGCTGGCGGGCGCCGAGCAGTTCTTC.

About this clonotype itself: A single base separates this from a much larger clone, so it may be a read error. The V call is TRBV19, the J call TRBJ2-6; D gene ambiguous. The CDR3 spans 18 residues. V was trimmed by 4 bases and J by 0 bases, leaving 16 bases between them. Germline V lookup: CDR1 LNHDA, CDR2 SQIVND (reference sequence). CDR3 sequence: CASSTLTRVSSGANVLTF. The CDR3 bases are TGTGCCAGTAGTACCCTGACAAGGGTAAGCTCTGGGGCCAACGTCCTGACTTTC.

This clonotype is medium-sized. The genes are TRBV6-5 and TRBJ2-1, with 7 bases fitting TRBD2. This CDR3 spans 14 amino acids. Germline-derived CDR1 and CDR2 are MNHEY and SVGAGI. V trimming: 1 base; J trimming: 7 bases; junction bases outside the gene matches: 4. As DNA, the CDR3 is TGTGCCAGCAGTTACTGGGAGGGCCTTAATGAGCAGTTCTTC. It is translated as CASSYWEGLNEQFF.

This clonotype was counted a few times. A far larger clone is one base from this, pointing to a likely read error. The rearrangement links TRBV3-2 to TRBJ2-3; the D call in the table, TRBD2, was not verified against the DNA. TRBV3-2 is annotated as a pseudogene. This CDR3 is 16 amino acids long. The CDR3 DNA follows: TGTGCCAACAGCCTCAGGACTAGCGGGAGCACAGATACGCAGTATTTT. Encoded protein: CANSLRTSGSTDTQYF.

Comments on this clonotype: A far larger clone is just one base off, so this is likely a read error. The rearrangement links TRBV6-5 to TRBJ2-6; D possibly corresponds to TRBD2 (5 bases). CDR1 and CDR2 (germline): MNHEY, SVGAGI. The V and J ends lost 1 base and 3 bases respectively, with 10 bases between them. The CDR3 runs to 16 residues. In DNA, the CDR3 is TGTGCCAGCAGTTACTGGAGAGGGTTTGGGGCCAACGTCCTGACTTTC. This translates into CASSYWRGFGANVLTF.

To note about this clonotype: Since no conserved phenylalanine or tryptophan closes the CDR3, a read error is the likely cause. Because the CDR3's place on the DNA is in doubt, the DNA is left out and the CDR3 is given as listed by TCRdb. This rearrangement joins TRBV5-1 to TRBJ1-1; TRBD1 is the table's D call and was not checked against the DNA. The length of the CDR3 is 12 amino acids, counting both ends. Germline CDR1 is SGHRS and CDR2 is YFSETQ. The CDR3 loop reads CASSGPGQEAFS.

In the case of this clonotype: This is likely an artifact of a read error, given a far larger clone one base away. The rearrangement links TRBV28 to TRBJ1-4; D unclear. CDR3 length equals 15 residues. CDR1 is MDHEN, CDR2 SYDVKM, per germline. Here the CDR3 DNA reads TGTGCCAGCAGTCCAATTCTAGCGGGAGCTGATACGCGGTATTTT. It translates to CASSPILAGADTRYF.